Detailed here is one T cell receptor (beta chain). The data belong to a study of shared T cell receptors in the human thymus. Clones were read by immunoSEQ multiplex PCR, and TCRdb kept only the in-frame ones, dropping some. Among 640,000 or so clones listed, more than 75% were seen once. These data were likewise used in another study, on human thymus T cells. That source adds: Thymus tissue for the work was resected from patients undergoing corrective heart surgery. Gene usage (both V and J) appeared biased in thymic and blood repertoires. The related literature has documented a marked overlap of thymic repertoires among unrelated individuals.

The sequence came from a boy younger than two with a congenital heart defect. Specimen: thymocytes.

The CDR3 sequence is CASSPRQGREQYF. The CDR3 DNA follows: TGTGCCAGCAGTCCCCGACAGGGGAGGGAGCAGTACTTC. V gene TRBV28 combines with J gene TRBJ2-7; 8 bases agree with TRBD1. CDR3 length equals 13 residues. The germline V gene encodes CDR1 MDHEN and CDR2 SYDVKM. Germline trimming cut 5 bases from V and 7 bases from J; bases unmatched to any gene: 7.